This T cell receptor beta chain emerged from a study of Ad26.COV2.S vaccination and SARS-CoV-2 variants. About the study: Intramuscular Ad26.COV2.S doses were given once or twice, 56 days apart.

The length of the CDR3 is 14 residues. Trimming removed 4 bases at V and 5 bases at J, with 14 bases between. Germline CDR1 is MNHEY and CDR2 is SMNVEV (reference sequence). As to treatment: 19 received Ad26.COV2.S at low or high dose, single or two shots; 5 received placebo; per-sample allocation not given. Samples were taken on day 63 after the first vaccine or placebo injection. This adult donor, from Boston, was 18-55 years old. SARS-CoV-2 spike from the Wuhan strain was encoded by the vaccine, an Ad26 vector. Data came from immunoSEQ multiplex PCR; TCRdb stores just in-frame clones and leaves some out. The table has 300,000 to 350,000 clones, under 90% seen once.

The source is a person between 18 and 60 years old who received the Ad26.COV2.S COVID-19 vaccine or a placebo. The sequencing here drew on peripheral blood, taken in a trial of Ad26.COV2.S vaccine versus placebo. The chain employs TRBV27 and TRBJ1-1; D is undetermined. Here the CDR3 reads CASSSPLLGTEAFF. The CDR3 DNA is TGTGCCAGCAGTTCGCCTCTCCTCGGGACTGAAGCTTTCTTT.